A few counts support the clone carrying this T cell receptor beta chain. Antigen specificity is unknown. These data are taken from a study of beta chain features in type 1 diabetes. Study-level results: A pattern of fewer insertions and more deletions at VDJ junctions was seen in type 1 diabetes patients. In the patient group, naive, central memory and Treg TCRB repertoires seemed more alike than in the healthy donor group. For Type 1 diabetes patients, all four CD4+ subsets carried TCRB CDR3s that were moderately but significantly shorter.

One heparinised draw of blood, averaging roughly 110 mL, came from each donor. Sorting that relied on CD45RO/CCR7/CD25/CD127/CD95/CD27 yielded CD4+ naive, central memory, regulatory and stem cell-like memory cells. CDR3 length: 14 amino acids. Germline-derived CDR1 and CDR2 are SGHAT and FQNNGV. V shed 5 bases and J shed 6 bases, with 16 bases lying between them. Since all of the isolated RNA was reverse transcribed, expressed TCRB transcripts were what got sequenced. Clones were sequenced by immunoSEQ multiplex PCR, and TCRdb holds only the in-frame ones, with some missing. The sample consists of a few hundred thousand clones, roughly 11% of them appearing once.

Sequencing input: naive CD4+ T cells from blood. The TCR sequence derives from a man aged 25-45 years with type 1 diabetes. V usage is TRBV11-2 and J usage is TRBJ1-2, with D perhaps TRBD1 (5 bases). CDR3 amino acids: CASSRSQGGDGYTF. CDR3 nucleotide sequence: TGTGCCAGCAGCCGCAGTCAGGGAGGGGATGGCTACACCTTC.